A selection of T cell receptor beta chains follows, all from one sample in a study of blood T cell repertoires in COVID-19. Method: immunoSEQ multiplex PCR; TCRdb's copy keeps in-frame clones and lacks some. The table includes around 120,000 clones, around 83% detected once. Sequenced material: peripheral blood. The receptors originated from an older man with active or convalescent COVID-19. CDR3s include the opening cysteine and the closing phenylalanine or tryptophan. Each record gives: D gene, J gene, V gene, clone size, CDR3 DNA, CDR3 protein. The D gene is left open where the match is weak. Some rows mark clone size as missing; the rest say once, few, many or name a class of expanded clone.

d_gene: .
j_gene: TRBJ1-2
v_gene: TRBV10-3
abundance: .
CDR3nt: TGTGCCATCAGTGAACAGGCGCTTATTAACTATGGCTACACCTTC
CDR3aa: CAISEQALINYGYTF

d_gene: .
j_gene: TRBJ1-5
v_gene: TRBV10-3
abundance: .
CDR3nt: TGTGCCATCAGTTCCGGGATTCAGCCCCAGCATTTT
CDR3aa: CAISSGIQPQHF

d_gene: .
j_gene: TRBJ1-4
v_gene: TRBV5-4
abundance: few
CDR3nt: TGTGCCAGCAGCTTGGGGCAGACTAATGAAAAACTGTTTTTT
CDR3aa: CASSLGQTNEKLFF

d_gene: TRBD1
j_gene: TRBJ2-7
v_gene: TRBV4-1
abundance: .
CDR3nt: TGCGCCAGCAGCTATGGACAGGGTACGCACGAGCAGTACTTC
CDR3aa: CASSYGQGTHEQYF

d_gene: .
j_gene: TRBJ1-3
v_gene: TRBV19
abundance: .
CDR3nt: TGTGCCAGTACCCCAGGGTTGTCTGGAAACACCATATATTTT
CDR3aa: CASTPGLSGNTIYF

d_gene: TRBD1
j_gene: TRBJ1-2
v_gene: TRBV7-9
abundance: .
CDR3nt: TGTGCCAGCAGCCCGGAGCCTCAGGGGGCATATGGCTACACCTTC
CDR3aa: CASSPEPQGAYGYTF

d_gene: .
j_gene: TRBJ1-2
v_gene: TRBV6-5
abundance: .
CDR3nt: TGTGCCAGCAGCGCCGGGACTCACTATGGCTACACCTTC
CDR3aa: CASSAGTHYGYTF

d_gene: TRBD1
j_gene: TRBJ1-2
v_gene: TRBV4-1
abundance: .
CDR3nt: TGCGCCAGCAGCCGATCAGCCGGGACAGGGTATGGCTACACCTTC
CDR3aa: CASSRSAGTGYGYTF

d_gene: .
j_gene: TRBJ1-5
v_gene: TRBV7-9
abundance: .
CDR3nt: TGTGCCAGCAGCTTAAAGGGGTTCGGTCAGCCCCAGCATTTT
CDR3aa: CASSLKGFGQPQHF

d_gene: .
j_gene: TRBJ2-5
v_gene: TRBV6-2/TRBV6-3
abundance: .
CDR3nt: TGTGCCAGCAGTTACATCCTTGGGGAGGTCCAAGAGACCCAGTACTTC
CDR3aa: CASSYILGEVQETQYF

d_gene: TRBD1
j_gene: TRBJ1-5
v_gene: TRBV6-5
abundance: .
CDR3nt: TGTGCCAGCAGTTCGCGACAGGGGAGCAATCAGCCCCAGCATTTT
CDR3aa: CASSSRQGSNQPQHF

d_gene: .
j_gene: TRBJ1-2
v_gene: TRBV4-3
abundance: .
CDR3nt: TGCGCCAGCAGCCAAGAGGGGGGGCGCAGCTATGGCTACACCTTC
CDR3aa: CASSQEGGRSYGYTF

d_gene: TRBD1
j_gene: TRBJ2-2
v_gene: TRBV18
abundance: .
CDR3nt: TGTGCCAGCTCACCGGGACAGGGGTCCTCCGGGGAGCTGTTTTTT
CDR3aa: CASSPGQGSSGELFF

d_gene: .
j_gene: TRBJ1-1
v_gene: TRBV18
abundance: .
CDR3nt: TGTGCCAGCTCGACGACAGCGAACACTGAAGCTTTCTTT
CDR3aa: CASSTTANTEAFF

d_gene: TRBD1
j_gene: TRBJ1-2
v_gene: TRBV6-2/TRBV6-3
abundance: .
CDR3nt: TGTGCCAGCAGCCGGGACAGCCAAGGTGGCTACACCTTC
CDR3aa: CASSRDSQGGYTF

d_gene: TRBD1
j_gene: TRBJ1-2
v_gene: TRBV5-5
abundance: few
CDR3nt: TGTGCCAGCAGCCCCGACAGGGTCTATGGCTACACCTTC
CDR3aa: CASSPDRVYGYTF

d_gene: .
j_gene: TRBJ1-6
v_gene: TRBV7-9
abundance: few
CDR3nt: TGTGCCAGCAGCCTGGACACCGATTCACCCCTCCACTTT
CDR3aa: CASSLDTDSPLHF

d_gene: .
j_gene: TRBJ2-7
v_gene: TRBV7-3
abundance: .
CDR3nt: TGTGCCAGCAGCTTAACGTCCGTATATGGGCCCTACGAGCAGTACTTC
CDR3aa: CASSLTSVYGPYEQYF

d_gene: .
j_gene: TRBJ1-2
v_gene: TRBV7-8
abundance: .
CDR3nt: TGTGCCAGCAGCTTAGTTCCGGAGGGGCGTAGTTATGGCTACACCTTC
CDR3aa: CASSLVPEGRSYGYTF

d_gene: TRBD1
j_gene: TRBJ2-1
v_gene: TRBV7-8
abundance: .
CDR3nt: TGTGCCAGCAGCGAGACCGGGACAGGGGGGAGTTGGGAGCAGTTCTTC
CDR3aa: CASSETGTGGSWEQFF

d_gene: .
j_gene: TRBJ1-1
v_gene: TRBV12-3/TRBV12-4
abundance: .
CDR3nt: TGTGCCAGCAGTTTTACGGAGGGTGAAGCTTTCTTT
CDR3aa: CASSFTEGEAFF

d_gene: .
j_gene: TRBJ1-6
v_gene: TRBV7-9
abundance: .
CDR3nt: TGTGCCAGCAGCTTAGAGATAGAGTCACCCCTCCACTTT
CDR3aa: CASSLEIESPLHF

d_gene: .
j_gene: TRBJ2-1
v_gene: TRBV5-1
abundance: .
CDR3nt: TGCGCCAGCAGCTTGGTTCCGTACAATGAGCAGTTCTTC
CDR3aa: CASSLVPYNEQFF

d_gene: .
j_gene: TRBJ1-5
v_gene: TRBV28
abundance: .
CDR3nt: TGTGCCAGCAGTTTATACGGACAGACCTATCAGCCCCAGCATTTT
CDR3aa: CASSLYGQTYQPQHF

d_gene: .
j_gene: TRBJ2-3
v_gene: TRBV9
abundance: .
CDR3nt: TGTGCCAGCAGCGTAACCAGGGGTATAACAGATACGCAGTATTTT
CDR3aa: CASSVTRGITDTQYF

d_gene: .
j_gene: TRBJ1-1
v_gene: TRBV19
abundance: .
CDR3nt: TGTGCCAGTACCACAGGGTTGGACGATTTCGCACTAAGAGCTTTCTTT
CDR3aa: CASTTGLDDFALRAFF

d_gene: TRBD1
j_gene: TRBJ2-2
v_gene: TRBV30
abundance: few
CDR3nt: TGTGCCTGGAGTGTACAGGGGGCCCAGCTGTTTTTT
CDR3aa: CAWSVQGAQLFF

d_gene: TRBD1
j_gene: TRBJ1-2
v_gene: TRBV18
abundance: .
CDR3nt: TGTGCCAGCTCACTTACGGGACAGGAGTCTTCTGGCTACACCTTC
CDR3aa: CASSLTGQESSGYTF

d_gene: .
j_gene: TRBJ2-7
v_gene: TRBV18
abundance: .
CDR3nt: TGTGCCAGCTCAGCTACAGGGCCCCACGAGCAGTACTTC
CDR3aa: CASSATGPHEQYF

d_gene: TRBD1
j_gene: TRBJ2-7
v_gene: TRBV10-3
abundance: .
CDR3nt: TGTGCCATCAGTGACTCGACAGGGAGATCCTACGAGCAGTACTTC
CDR3aa: CAISDSTGRSYEQYF

d_gene: TRBD2
j_gene: TRBJ2-7
v_gene: TRBV10-3
abundance: .
CDR3nt: TGTGCCATCAGTGGGTACGGGGGGGCTGATGAGCAGTACTTC
CDR3aa: CAISGYGGADEQYF

d_gene: .
j_gene: TRBJ2-1
v_gene: TRBV2
abundance: .
CDR3nt: TGTGCCAGCAATCAGGGCGGTGTCAATGAGCAGTTCTTC
CDR3aa: CASNQGGVNEQFF

d_gene: .
j_gene: TRBJ1-1
v_gene: TRBV12-2
abundance: .
CDR3nt: TGTGCAAGTCGCTTAGCTTCCCCCTTACAGGGGAACACTGAAGCTTTCTTT
CDR3aa: CASRLASPLQGNTEAFF

d_gene: .
j_gene: TRBJ1-4
v_gene: TRBV11-3
abundance: .
CDR3nt: TGTGCCAGCAGCGCCCCAGGGGTTCCTAATGAAAAACTGTTTTTT
CDR3aa: CASSAPGVPNEKLFF

d_gene: TRBD1
j_gene: TRBJ2-7
v_gene: TRBV28
abundance: .
CDR3nt: TGTGCCAGCAGTTCCCCAGGGGGCAGGGTTGAGGAGCAGTACTTC
CDR3aa: CASSSPGGRVEEQYF

d_gene: TRBD1
j_gene: TRBJ1-5
v_gene: TRBV19
abundance: .
CDR3nt: TGTGCCAGTAGAACAAGGGACAGAGAACTCCAGCCCCAGCATTTT
CDR3aa: CASRTRDRELQPQHF

d_gene: .
j_gene: TRBJ1-5
v_gene: TRBV19
abundance: .
CDR3nt: TGTGCCAGTAGTATACAGGGAGGCGGCAATCAGCCCCAGCATTTT
CDR3aa: CASSIQGGGNQPQHF

d_gene: .
j_gene: TRBJ1-4
v_gene: TRBV11-2
abundance: .
CDR3nt: TGTGCCAGCACCGGGAACGTTAATGAAAAACTGTTTTTT
CDR3aa: CASTGNVNEKLFF

d_gene: TRBD1
j_gene: TRBJ2-7
v_gene: TRBV12-3/TRBV12-4
abundance: .
CDR3nt: TGTGCCAGCAGAAAGACAGGGTTGTACGAGCAGTACTTC
CDR3aa: CASRKTGLYEQYF

d_gene: .
j_gene: TRBJ2-3
v_gene: TRBV7-2
abundance: .
CDR3nt: TGTGCCAGCAGCGAACAGGGAGCGGCCACAGATACGCAGTATTTT
CDR3aa: CASSEQGAATDTQYF

d_gene: TRBD2
j_gene: TRBJ2-1
v_gene: TRBV5-1
abundance: .
CDR3nt: TGCGCCAGCAGCTTGCAAGCGGGGGGGCGTGAGCAGTTCTTC
CDR3aa: CASSLQAGGREQFF

d_gene: .
j_gene: TRBJ1-2
v_gene: TRBV5-1
abundance: .
CDR3nt: TGCGCCAGCAGCCGGGGAGACTATGGCTACACCTTC
CDR3aa: CASSRGDYGYTF

d_gene: .
j_gene: TRBJ1-3
v_gene: TRBV7-2
abundance: .
CDR3nt: TGTGCCAGCAGCTTAGATGGAGGGAAGGGAAACACCATATATTTT
CDR3aa: CASSLDGGKGNTIYF

d_gene: .
j_gene: TRBJ2-3
v_gene: TRBV4-3
abundance: .
CDR3nt: TGCGCCAGCAGCCAAGATCAGGCGGGAAGCACAGATACGCAGTATTTT
CDR3aa: CASSQDQAGSTDTQYF

d_gene: .
j_gene: TRBJ1-2
v_gene: TRBV6-5
abundance: .
CDR3nt: TGTGCCAGCAGTCCGGGGAAATCTAACTATGGCTACACCTTC
CDR3aa: CASSPGKSNYGYTF

d_gene: TRBD1
j_gene: TRBJ2-5
v_gene: TRBV5-4
abundance: .
CDR3nt: TGTGCCAGCAGCTTTCGGACAGGCCAAGAGACCCAGTACTTC
CDR3aa: CASSFRTGQETQYF